These T cell receptor beta chains were read from a single sample in a study of cytomegalovirus exposure and HLA in healthy donors. Some clones are missing from TCRdb's copy, which holds only in-frame ones; the method was immunoSEQ multiplex PCR. The sample includes around 70,000 clones, around 94% of them seen just once. Sequencing was done on a sample of PBMCs. These receptors all come from a man younger than 35 in good health and CMV-seropositive. Both conserved end residues are part of each CDR3. D genes are given only for firm matches. Clone size is shown for a subset of rows, as once, few, many or a class of expanded clone.

clone size: few
J gene: TRBJ2-1
V gene: TRBV6-5
D gene: -
CDR3 length: 14
CDR3 DNA: TGTGCCAGCAGTTACGCACAGAATTCAAATGAGCAGTTCTTC
CDR3 protein: CASSYAQNSNEQFF

clone size: -
J gene: TRBJ2-5
V gene: TRBV28
D gene: -
CDR3 length: 19
CDR3 DNA: TGTGCCAGCAGTTTCGGGACAGGGCAGTCTAGCGGGAGTCGGAAGACCCAGTACTTC
CDR3 protein: CASSFGTGQSSGSRKTQYF

clone size: -
J gene: TRBJ1-3
V gene: TRBV6-5
D gene: -
CDR3 length: 15
CDR3 DNA: TGTGCCAGCAGCAACAGCTACCTAGGGGTCAACACCATATATTTT
CDR3 protein: CASSNSYLGVNTIYF

clone size: once
J gene: TRBJ2-7
V gene: TRBV6-5
D gene: -
CDR3 length: 15
CDR3 DNA: TGTGCCAGCAGTACCCGGGACAACCCTTCCTACGAGCAGTACTTC
CDR3 protein: CASSTRDNPSYEQYF

clone size: -
J gene: TRBJ2-2
V gene: TRBV6-6
D gene: TRBD1
CDR3 length: 16
CDR3 DNA: TGTGCCAGCAGCCAACCCAGGGGGCCCAACACCGGGGAGCTGTTTTTT
CDR3 protein: CASSQPRGPNTGELFF

clone size: -
J gene: TRBJ2-1
V gene: TRBV9
D gene: TRBD2
CDR3 length: 15
CDR3 DNA: TGTGCCAGCAGCGCTACTAGCGGGAGTACGAATGAGCAGTTCTTC
CDR3 protein: CASSATSGSTNEQFF

clone size: -
J gene: TRBJ2-3
V gene: TRBV9
D gene: TRBD2
CDR3 length: 15
CDR3 DNA: TGTGCCAGCAGCGCGGGGGGGAAAGGGACAGATACGCAGTATTTT
CDR3 protein: CASSAGGKGTDTQYF

clone size: -
J gene: TRBJ1-1
V gene: TRBV29-1
D gene: -
CDR3 length: 12
CDR3 DNA: TGCAGCGTTGAACAGAAGAACACTGAAGCTTTCTTT
CDR3 protein: CSVEQKNTEAFF

clone size: -
J gene: TRBJ1-3
V gene: TRBV5-1
D gene: -
CDR3 length: 14
CDR3 DNA: TGCGCCAGCAGCGGCCGGGACACTGGAAACACCATATATTTT
CDR3 protein: CASSGRDTGNTIYF

clone size: -
J gene: TRBJ1-4
V gene: TRBV5-6
D gene: -
CDR3 length: 14
CDR3 DNA: TGTGCCAGCAGCTTGGCTGCAGGGCTTGAAAAACTGTTTTTT
CDR3 protein: CASSLAAGLEKLFF

clone size: -
J gene: TRBJ2-3
V gene: TRBV11-2
D gene: -
CDR3 length: 15
CDR3 DNA: TGTGCCAGCAGCTTAGTTAGCGGTAGCACAGATACGCAGTATTTT
CDR3 protein: CASSLVSGSTDTQYF

clone size: -
J gene: TRBJ2-7
V gene: TRBV28
D gene: TRBD1
CDR3 length: 14
CDR3 DNA: TGTGCCAGCAGCCCCCGGGACAGGGATTACGAGCAGTACTTC
CDR3 protein: CASSPRDRDYEQYF

clone size: -
J gene: TRBJ2-5
V gene: TRBV7-2
D gene: TRBD2
CDR3 length: 18
CDR3 DNA: TGTGCCAGCAGCTTAGACCGGCCCCTAGCGGACGTACAAGAGACCCAGTACTTC
CDR3 protein: CASSLDRPLADVQETQYF